This T cell receptor beta chain was profiled in a study of shared clonotypes between healthy human individuals. Each sorted subset replicate got 200 ng genomic DNA, tens of thousands of genomes. Some clones are missing from TCRdb's copy, which holds only in-frame ones; the method was immunoSEQ multiplex PCR. The sample carries about 1.5 million clones, approximately 96% recorded once. Per germline, CDR1 SGHRS and CDR2 YFSETQ. The CDR3 is made up of 12 amino acids. The V end was cut by 6 bases, the J end by 1 base, with 7 bases between. The study, taken as a whole, reports: Sample collection involved blood only; tissue repertoires are likely different. On the whole, naive subsets had larger estimated richness than memory subsets had. Naive CD4 clonotype sharing across a few donors was around 5.5%.

For this clone: What it binds is unknown.

The rearrangement links TRBV5-1 to TRBJ1-1, with D hard to call. The source material was naive CD4+ T cells sorted from blood. The subset was: CD45RA+ positively selected. The receptor was derived from a man aged 25 to 40 in good health. DNA of the CDR3: TGCGCCAGCATGGGGTCGAACACTGAAGCTTTCTTT. Translation: CASMGSNTEAFF.